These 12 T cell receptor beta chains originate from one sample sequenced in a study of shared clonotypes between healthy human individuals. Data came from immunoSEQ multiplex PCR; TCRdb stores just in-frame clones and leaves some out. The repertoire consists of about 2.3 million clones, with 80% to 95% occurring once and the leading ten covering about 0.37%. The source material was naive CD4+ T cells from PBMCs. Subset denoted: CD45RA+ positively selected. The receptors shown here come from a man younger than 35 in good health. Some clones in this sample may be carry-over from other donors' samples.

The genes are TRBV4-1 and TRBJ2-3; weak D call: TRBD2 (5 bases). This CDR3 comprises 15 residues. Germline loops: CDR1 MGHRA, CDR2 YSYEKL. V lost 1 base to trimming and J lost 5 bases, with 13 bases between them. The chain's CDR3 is CASSQASFLGDTQYF. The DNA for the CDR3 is TGCGCCAGCAGCCAAGCTAGCTTCCTGGGAGATACGCAGTATTTT.

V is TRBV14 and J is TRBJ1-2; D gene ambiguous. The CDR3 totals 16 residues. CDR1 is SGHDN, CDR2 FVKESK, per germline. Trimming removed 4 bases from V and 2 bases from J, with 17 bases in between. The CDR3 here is CASSLRAGRLNYGYTF. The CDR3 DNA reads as TGTGCCAGCAGCCTTCGGGCAGGCCGTCTCAACTATGGCTACACCTTC.

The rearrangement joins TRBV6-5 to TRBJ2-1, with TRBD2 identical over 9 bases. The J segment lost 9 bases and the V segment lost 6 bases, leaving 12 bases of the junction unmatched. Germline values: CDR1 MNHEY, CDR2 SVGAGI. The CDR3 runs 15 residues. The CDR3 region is CASSSLGGRAGEQFF. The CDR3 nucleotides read TGTGCCAGCAGCTCCCTGGGCGGGAGGGCCGGTGAGCAGTTCTTC.

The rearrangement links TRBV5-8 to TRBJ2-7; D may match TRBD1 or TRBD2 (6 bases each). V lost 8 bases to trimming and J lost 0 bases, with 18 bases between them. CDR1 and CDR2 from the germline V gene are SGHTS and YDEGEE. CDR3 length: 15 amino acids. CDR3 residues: CASYDGGPSSYEQYF. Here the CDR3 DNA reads TGTGCCAGTTATGATGGGGGGCCGAGCTCCTACGAGCAGTACTTC.

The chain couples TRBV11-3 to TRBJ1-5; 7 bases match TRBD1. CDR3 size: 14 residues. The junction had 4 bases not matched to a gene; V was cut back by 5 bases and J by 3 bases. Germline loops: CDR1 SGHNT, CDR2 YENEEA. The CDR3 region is CASSRQGDNQPQHF. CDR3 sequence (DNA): TGTGCCAGCAGCCGACAGGGAGACAATCAGCCCCAGCATTTT. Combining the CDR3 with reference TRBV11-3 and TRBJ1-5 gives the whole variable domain EAGVVQSPRYKIIEKKQPVAFWCNPISGHNTLYWYLQNLGQGPELLIRYENEEAVDDSQLPKDRFSAERLKGVDSTLKIQPAELGDSAVYLCASSRQGDNQPQHFGDGTRLSIL.

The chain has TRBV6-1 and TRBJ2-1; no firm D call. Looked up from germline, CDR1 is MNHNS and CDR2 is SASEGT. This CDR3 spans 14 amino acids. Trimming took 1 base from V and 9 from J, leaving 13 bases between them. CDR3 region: CASSEGPPGREQFF. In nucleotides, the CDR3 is TGTGCCAGCAGTGAAGGTCCCCCCGGCCGTGAGCAGTTCTTC.

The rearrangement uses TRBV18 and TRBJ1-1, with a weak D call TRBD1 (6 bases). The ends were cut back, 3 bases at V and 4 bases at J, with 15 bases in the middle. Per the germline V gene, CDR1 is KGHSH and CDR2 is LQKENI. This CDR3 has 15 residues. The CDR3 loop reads CASSPEVRQVTEAFF. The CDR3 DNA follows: TGTGCCAGCTCACCGGAGGTCCGACAGGTCACTGAAGCTTTCTTT.

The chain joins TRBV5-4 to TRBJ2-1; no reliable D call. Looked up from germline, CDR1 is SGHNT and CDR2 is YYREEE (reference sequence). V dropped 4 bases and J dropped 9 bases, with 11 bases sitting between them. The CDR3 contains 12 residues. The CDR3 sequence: CASSPSIGEQFF. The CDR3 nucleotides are TGTGCCAGCAGCCCCTCGATAGGTGAGCAGTTCTTC.

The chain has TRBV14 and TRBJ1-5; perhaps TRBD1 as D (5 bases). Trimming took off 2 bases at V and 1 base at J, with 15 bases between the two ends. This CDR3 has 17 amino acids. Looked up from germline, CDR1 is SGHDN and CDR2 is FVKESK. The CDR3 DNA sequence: TGTGCCAGCAGCCAAAGAATCGACCGGGACAGCAATCAGCCCCAGCATTTT. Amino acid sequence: CASSQRIDRDSNQPQHF.

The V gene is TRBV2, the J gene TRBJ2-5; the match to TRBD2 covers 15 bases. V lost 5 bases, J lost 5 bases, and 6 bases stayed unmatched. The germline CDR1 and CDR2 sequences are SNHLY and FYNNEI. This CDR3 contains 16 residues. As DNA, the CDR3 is TGTGCCAGCAGTTCAGGACTAGCGGGAGGGTATGAGACCCAGTACTTC. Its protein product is CASSSGLAGGYETQYF.

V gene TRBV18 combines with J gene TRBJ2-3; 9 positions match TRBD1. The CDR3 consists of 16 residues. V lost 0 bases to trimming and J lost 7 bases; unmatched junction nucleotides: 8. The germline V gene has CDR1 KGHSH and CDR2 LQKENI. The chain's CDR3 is CASSPPAQGARNTQYF. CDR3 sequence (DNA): TGTGCCAGCTCACCACCGGCACAGGGGGCTCGGAATACGCAGTATTTT.

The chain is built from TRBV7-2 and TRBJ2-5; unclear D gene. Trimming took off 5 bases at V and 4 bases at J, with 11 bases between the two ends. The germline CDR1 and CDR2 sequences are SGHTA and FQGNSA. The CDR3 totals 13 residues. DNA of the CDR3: TGTGCCAGCAGCCAAACTCCGGGAGAGACCCAGTACTTC. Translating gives CASSQTPGETQYF.